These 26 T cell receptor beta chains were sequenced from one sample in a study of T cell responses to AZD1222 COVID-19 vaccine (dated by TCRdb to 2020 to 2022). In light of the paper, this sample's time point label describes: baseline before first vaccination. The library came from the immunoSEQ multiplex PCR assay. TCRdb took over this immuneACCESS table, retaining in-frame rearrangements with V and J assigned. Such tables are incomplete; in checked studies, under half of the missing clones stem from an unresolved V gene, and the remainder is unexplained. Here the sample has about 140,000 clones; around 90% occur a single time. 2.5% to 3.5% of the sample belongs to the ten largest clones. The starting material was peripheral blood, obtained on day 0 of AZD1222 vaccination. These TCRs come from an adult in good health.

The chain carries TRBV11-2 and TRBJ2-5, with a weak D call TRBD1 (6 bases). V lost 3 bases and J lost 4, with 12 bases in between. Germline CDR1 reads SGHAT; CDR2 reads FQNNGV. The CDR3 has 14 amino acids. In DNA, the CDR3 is TGTGCCAGCAGCTTCCCAGGGGTACGAGAGACCCAGTACTTC. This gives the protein CASSFPGVRETQYF.

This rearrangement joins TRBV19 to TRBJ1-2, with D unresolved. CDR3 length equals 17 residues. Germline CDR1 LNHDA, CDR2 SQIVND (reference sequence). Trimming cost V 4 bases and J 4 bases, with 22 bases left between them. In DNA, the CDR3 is TGTGCCAGTAGTACTGGGCATAGTTTGGGGATTGGCTATGGCTACACCTTC. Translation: CASSTGHSLGIGYGYTF.

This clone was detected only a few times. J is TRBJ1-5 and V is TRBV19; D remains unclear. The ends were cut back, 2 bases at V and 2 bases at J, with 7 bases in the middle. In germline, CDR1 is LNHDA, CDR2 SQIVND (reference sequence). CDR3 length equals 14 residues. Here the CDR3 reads CASSIHQGNQPQHF. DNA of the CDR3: TGTGCCAGTAGTATACACCAGGGCAATCAGCCCCAGCATTTT. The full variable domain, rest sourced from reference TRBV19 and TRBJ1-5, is DGGITQSPKYLFRKEGQNVTLSCEQNLNHDAMYWYRQDPGQGLRLIYYSQIVNDFQKGDIAEGYSVSREKKESFPLTVTSAQKNPTAFYLCASSIHQGNQPQHFGDGTRLSIL.

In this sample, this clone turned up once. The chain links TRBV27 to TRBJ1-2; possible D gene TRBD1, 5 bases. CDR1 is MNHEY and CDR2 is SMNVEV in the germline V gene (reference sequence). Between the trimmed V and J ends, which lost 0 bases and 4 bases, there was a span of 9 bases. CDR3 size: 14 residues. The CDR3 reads CASSLSGGIYGYTF. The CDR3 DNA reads TGTGCCAGCAGTTTATCGGGGGGGATCTATGGCTACACCTTC.

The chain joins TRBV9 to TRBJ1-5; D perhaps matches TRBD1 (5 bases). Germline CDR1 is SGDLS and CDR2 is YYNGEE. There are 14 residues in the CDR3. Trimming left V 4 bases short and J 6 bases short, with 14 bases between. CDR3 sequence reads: CASSSGTVGQPQHF. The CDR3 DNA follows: TGTGCCAGCAGCTCCGGGACGGTCGGTCAGCCCCAGCATTTT.

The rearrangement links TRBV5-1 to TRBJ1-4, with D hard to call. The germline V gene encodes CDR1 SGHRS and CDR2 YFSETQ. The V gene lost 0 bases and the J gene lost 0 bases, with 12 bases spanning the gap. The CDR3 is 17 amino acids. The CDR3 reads CASSLGYQQATNEKLFF. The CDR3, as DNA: TGCGCCAGCAGCTTGGGGTATCAGCAGGCAACTAATGAAAAACTGTTTTTT.

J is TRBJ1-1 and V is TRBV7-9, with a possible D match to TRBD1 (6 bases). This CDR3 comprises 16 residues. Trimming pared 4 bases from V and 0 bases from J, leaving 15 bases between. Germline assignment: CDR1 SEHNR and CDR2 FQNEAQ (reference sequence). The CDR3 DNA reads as TGTGCCAGCAGCTCCCGGGGGGGGCGGATGAACACTGAAGCTTTCTTT. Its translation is CASSSRGGRMNTEAFF.

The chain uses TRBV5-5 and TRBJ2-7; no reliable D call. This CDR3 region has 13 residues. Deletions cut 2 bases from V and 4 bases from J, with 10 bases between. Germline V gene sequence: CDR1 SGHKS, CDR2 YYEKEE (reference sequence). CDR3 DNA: TGTGCCAGCAGCTTAACTGGGCCTTACGAGCAGTACTTC. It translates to CASSLTGPYEQYF.

The CDR3 loop reads CASSLDRGRIPEQYF. The CDR3 DNA reads as TGTGCCAGCAGCTTAGACAGGGGGCGAATTCCCGAGCAGTACTTC. This chain links TRBV7-6 with TRBJ2-7, with TRBD1 matching over 9 bases. Trimming took 1 base from V and 6 from J; bases not matched to a gene: 7. The CDR3 sequence is 15 residues long. The germline CDR1 and CDR2 sequences are SGHVS and FNYEAQ.

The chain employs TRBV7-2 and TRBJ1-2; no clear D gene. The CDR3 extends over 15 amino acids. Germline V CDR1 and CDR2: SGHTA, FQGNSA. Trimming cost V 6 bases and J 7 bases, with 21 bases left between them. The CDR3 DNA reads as TGTGCCAGCAGAAAGGCACGGACGGACTTGGGTGGCTACACCTTC. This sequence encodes CASRKARTDLGGYTF.

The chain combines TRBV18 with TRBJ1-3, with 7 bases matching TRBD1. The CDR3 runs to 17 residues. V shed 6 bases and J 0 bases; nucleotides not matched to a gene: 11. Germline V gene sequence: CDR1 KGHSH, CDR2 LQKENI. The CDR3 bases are TGTGCCAGCTCCCAGATGACAGGGATGGGCTCTGGAAACACCATATATTTT. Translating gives CASSQMTGMGSGNTIYF.

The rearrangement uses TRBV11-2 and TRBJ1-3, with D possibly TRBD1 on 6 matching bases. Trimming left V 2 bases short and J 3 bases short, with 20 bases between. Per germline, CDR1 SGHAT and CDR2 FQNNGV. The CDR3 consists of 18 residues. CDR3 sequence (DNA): TGTGCCAGCAGCTTAAGTATGGCAGGGGTGAGCAATGGAAACACCATATATTTT. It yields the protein CASSLSMAGVSNGNTIYF.

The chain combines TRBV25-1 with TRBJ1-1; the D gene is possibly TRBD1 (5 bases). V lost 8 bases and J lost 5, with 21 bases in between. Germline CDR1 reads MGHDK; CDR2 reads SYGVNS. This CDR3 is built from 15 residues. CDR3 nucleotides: TGTGCCAGCGCTCGTGGAGGGTCCCAGGGAACTGAAGCTTTCTTT. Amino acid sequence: CASARGGSQGTEAFF.

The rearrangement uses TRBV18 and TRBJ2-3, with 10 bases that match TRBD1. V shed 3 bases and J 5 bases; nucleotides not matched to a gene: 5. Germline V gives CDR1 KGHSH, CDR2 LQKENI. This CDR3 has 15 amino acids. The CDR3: CASSPRTGGEDTQYF. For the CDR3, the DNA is TGTGCCAGCTCACCGCGGACAGGGGGTGAAGATACGCAGTATTTT.

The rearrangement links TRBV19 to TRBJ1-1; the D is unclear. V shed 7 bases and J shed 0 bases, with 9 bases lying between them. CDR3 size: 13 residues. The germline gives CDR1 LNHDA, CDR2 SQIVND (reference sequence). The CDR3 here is CASNRRLNTEAFF. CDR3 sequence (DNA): TGTGCCAGTAATCGCAGGTTGAACACTGAAGCTTTCTTT. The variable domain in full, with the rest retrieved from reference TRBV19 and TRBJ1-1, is DGGITQSPKYLFRKEGQNVTLSCEQNLNHDAMYWYRQDPGQGLRLIYYSQIVNDFQKGDIAEGYSVSREKKESFPLTVTSAQKNPTAFYLCASNRRLNTEAFFGQGTRLTVV.

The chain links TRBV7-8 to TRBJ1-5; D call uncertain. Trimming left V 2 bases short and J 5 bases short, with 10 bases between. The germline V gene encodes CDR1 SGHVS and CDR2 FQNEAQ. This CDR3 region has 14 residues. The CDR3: CASSLWAADQPQHF. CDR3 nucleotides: TGTGCCAGCAGCTTATGGGCAGCAGATCAGCCCCAGCATTTT.

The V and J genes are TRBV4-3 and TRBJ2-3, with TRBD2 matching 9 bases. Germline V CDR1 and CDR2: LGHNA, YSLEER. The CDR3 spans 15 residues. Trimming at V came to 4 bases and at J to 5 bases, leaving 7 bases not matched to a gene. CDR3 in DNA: TGCGCCAGCAGCCCTTCTAGCGGGGTACTAGATACGCAGTATTTT. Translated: CASSPSSGVLDTQYF.

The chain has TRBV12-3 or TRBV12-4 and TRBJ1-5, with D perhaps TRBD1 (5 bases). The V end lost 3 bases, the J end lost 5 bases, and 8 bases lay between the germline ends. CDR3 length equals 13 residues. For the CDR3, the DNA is TGTGCCAGCAGTTTCGGGGACCATCAGCCCCAGCATTTT. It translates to CASSFGDHQPQHF.

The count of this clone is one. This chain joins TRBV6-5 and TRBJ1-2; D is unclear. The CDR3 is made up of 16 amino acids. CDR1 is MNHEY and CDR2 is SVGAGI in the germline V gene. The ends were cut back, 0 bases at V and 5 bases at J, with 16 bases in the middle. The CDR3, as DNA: TGTGCCAGCAGTTACTCAAGTTTGGGCCGGATATATGGCTACACCTTC. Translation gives CASSYSSLGRIYGYTF.

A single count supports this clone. CDR3 sequence (DNA): TGTGCCAGCAGCCTCGGGAGCTATGAAAAACTGTTTTTT. Translating gives CASSLGSYEKLFF. V gene TRBV7-2 combines with J gene TRBJ1-4; D gene ambiguous. Germline assignment: CDR1 SGHTA and CDR2 FQGNSA. V gave up 5 bases and J gave up 6 bases, with 10 bases separating them. The CDR3 runs to 13 residues.

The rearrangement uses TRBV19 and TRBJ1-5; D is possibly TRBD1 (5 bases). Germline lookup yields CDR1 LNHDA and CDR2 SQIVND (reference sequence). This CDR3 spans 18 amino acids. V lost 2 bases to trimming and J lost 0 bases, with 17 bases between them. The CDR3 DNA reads TGTGCCAGTAGTATAAGTAAAGGGACGGAGAGTAGCAATCAGCCCCAGCATTTT. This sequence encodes CASSISKGTESSNQPQHF. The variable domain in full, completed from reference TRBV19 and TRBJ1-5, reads DGGITQSPKYLFRKEGQNVTLSCEQNLNHDAMYWYRQDPGQGLRLIYYSQIVNDFQKGDIAEGYSVSREKKESFPLTVTSAQKNPTAFYLCASSISKGTESSNQPQHFGDGTRLSIL.

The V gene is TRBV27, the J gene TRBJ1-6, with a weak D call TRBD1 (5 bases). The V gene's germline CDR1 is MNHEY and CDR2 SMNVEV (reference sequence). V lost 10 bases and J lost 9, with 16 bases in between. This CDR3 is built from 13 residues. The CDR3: CATATDLGSPLHF. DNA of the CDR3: TGTGCCACCGCGACAGATCTGGGTTCACCCCTCCACTTT.

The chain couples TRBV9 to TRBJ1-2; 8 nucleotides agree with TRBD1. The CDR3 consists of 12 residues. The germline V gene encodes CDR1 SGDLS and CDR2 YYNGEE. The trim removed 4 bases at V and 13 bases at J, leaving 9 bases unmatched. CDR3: CASSITTGVVTF. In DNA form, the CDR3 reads TGTGCCAGCAGCATCACGACAGGGGTGGTCACCTTC.

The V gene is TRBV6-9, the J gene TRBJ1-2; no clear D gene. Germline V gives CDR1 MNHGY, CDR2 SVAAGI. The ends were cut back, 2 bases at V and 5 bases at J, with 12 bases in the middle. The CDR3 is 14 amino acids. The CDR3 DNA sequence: TGTGCCAGCAGTTATCGGTCGCCCGGTTATGGCTACACCTTC. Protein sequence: CASSYRSPGYGYTF.

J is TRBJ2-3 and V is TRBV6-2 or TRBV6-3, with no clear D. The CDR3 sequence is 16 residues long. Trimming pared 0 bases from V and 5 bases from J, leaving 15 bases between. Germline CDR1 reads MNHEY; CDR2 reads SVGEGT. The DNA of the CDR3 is TGTGCCAGCAGTTACTCGATGCAAACTTTTGGAGATACGCAGTATTTT. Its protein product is CASSYSMQTFGDTQYF.

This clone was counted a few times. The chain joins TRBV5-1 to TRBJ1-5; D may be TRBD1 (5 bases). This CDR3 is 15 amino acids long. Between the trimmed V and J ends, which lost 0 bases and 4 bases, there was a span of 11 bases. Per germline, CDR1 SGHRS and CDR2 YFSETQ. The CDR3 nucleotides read TGCGCCAGCAGCTTGGCCGGGGCGCTAAATCAGCCCCAGCATTTT. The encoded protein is CASSLAGALNQPQHF.